Below, 9 T cell receptor beta chains from the same sample are listed, as sequenced in a study of OX40 agonist ivuxolimab in advanced cancers. Repertoires were generated with immunoSEQ multiplex PCR, while TCRdb's copy carries only in-frame clones and drops some. The data contain 70,000 or so clones, around four fifths of them singletons. The sample consisted of CD4+ or CD8+ T cells sorted from blood, taken in a trial of the OX40 agonist ivuxolimab. Receptors originate from an adult with an advanced solid tumor such as melanoma, head and neck, liver or kidney cancer.

The genes are TRBV11-2 and TRBJ2-5; 15 bases map to TRBD2. CDR3 length equals 18 residues. Per the germline V gene, CDR1 is SGHAT and CDR2 is FQNNGV. Trimming removed 1 base from V and 1 base from J; junction bases left unmatched: 4. The CDR3 nucleotides are TGTGCCAGCAGCTTAGGGGGACTAGCGGGGGGCCCCCAAGAGACCCAGTACTTC. This translates into CASSLGGLAGGPQETQYF.

V usage is TRBV5-8 and J usage is TRBJ2-7; TRBD1 aligns across 8 bases. Germline assignment: CDR1 SGHTS and CDR2 YDEGEE. V trimming: 1 base; J trimming: 6 bases; junction bases outside the gene matches: 6. The length of the CDR3 is 14 residues. The CDR3 here is CASSLRTGWREQYF. Here the CDR3 DNA reads TGTGCCAGCAGCTTGCGGACAGGGTGGCGCGAGCAGTACTTC.

This clone was seen only a few times. J is TRBJ1-5 and V is TRBV19; 9 bases match TRBD1. Trimming at V came to 5 bases and at J to 0 bases, leaving 8 bases not matched to a gene. This CDR3 is 17 amino acids long. CDR1 and CDR2 from the germline V gene are LNHDA and SQIVND (reference sequence). Here the CDR3 DNA reads TGTGCCAGTAGTCTTACAGGGGGCCCATATAGCAATCAGCCCCAGCATTTT. As protein: CASSLTGGPYSNQPQHF.

This CDR3 is CASSLAIARGNEQFF. The CDR3 region has the DNA TGCGCCAGCAGCTTGGCCATAGCACGGGGCAATGAGCAGTTCTTC. The rearrangement links TRBV5-1 to TRBJ2-1, with D perhaps matching TRBD2 (5 bases). CDR3 size: 15 residues. Germline V gene data show CDR1 as SGHRS and CDR2 as YFSETQ. V lost 0 bases, J lost 6 bases, and 13 bases lay in between. Combining the CDR3 with reference TRBV5-1 and TRBJ2-1 gives the whole variable domain KAGVTQTPRYLIKTRGQQVTLSCSPISGHRSVSWYQQTPGQGLQFLFEYFSETQRNKGNFPGRFSGRQFSNSRSEMNVSTLELGDSALYLCASSLAIARGNEQFFGPGTRLTVL.

The chain combines TRBV4-3 with TRBJ2-1; D may be TRBD2 (7 bases). The CDR3 is 12 residues long. The V and J ends lost 4 bases and 13 bases respectively, with 14 bases between them. Germline CDR1 is LGHNA and CDR2 is YSLEER. CDR3: CASSLRGADQFF. In DNA form, the CDR3 reads TGCGCCAGCAGCCTCCGGGGGGCTGATCAGTTCTTC.

This chain uses TRBV19 with TRBJ1-6; tentatively, D is TRBD1 (5 bases). The germline V gene encodes CDR1 LNHDA and CDR2 SQIVND (reference sequence). The V gene lost 1 base and the J gene lost 10 bases, with 17 bases spanning the gap. The CDR3 has 16 amino acids. The DNA for the CDR3 is TGTGCCAGTAGTATAGGAGGAGGGGCCTCTGGGTCACCCCTCCACTTT. It yields the protein CASSIGGGASGSPLHF.

The chain couples TRBV6-6 to TRBJ2-7; 8 positions agree with TRBD1. V shed 0 bases, J shed 3 bases, and the junction held 7 bases outside the gene matches. The CDR3 has 16 residues. CDR1 and CDR2 (germline): MNHNY, SVGAGI (reference sequence). The CDR3 sequence: CASSYSGQGGYYEQYV. The CDR3 bases are TGTGCCAGCAGTTACTCAGGACAGGGCGGCTACTACGAGCAGTACGTC.

The chain has TRBV27 and TRBJ2-2; D may be TRBD1 (6 bases). The CDR3 totals 14 residues. CDR1 is MNHEY, CDR2 SMNVEV, per germline (reference sequence). V dropped 3 bases and J dropped 1 base, with 6 bases sitting between them. The CDR3 loop is CASSLTGNTGELFF. In DNA form, the CDR3 reads TGTGCCAGCAGTTTGACAGGGAACACCGGGGAGCTGTTTTTT.

V gene TRBV4-3 combines with J gene TRBJ2-1, with D possibly TRBD2 on 6 matching bases. With 0 bases removed from V and 0 bases from J, the gap between germline ends came to 24 bases. Per germline, CDR1 LGHNA and CDR2 YSLEER. The length of the CDR3 is 21 residues. CDR3 residues: CASSQEWVGSGEVFSYNEQFF. CDR3 coding DNA: TGCGCCAGCAGCCAAGAGTGGGTCGGGTCCGGGGAGGTATTCTCCTACAATGAGCAGTTCTTC.